This TCR beta chain originates from a study of long-term antiretroviral therapy in people with HIV. Note on this clone: Its antigen is unknown.

Regarding the study as a whole: With ART, diversity went up but was still lower than in transplant donor controls. Pre-ART expanded clones dominated the repertoire at every time point.

Assay version v3.0 of immunoSEQ was used, and it was run at survey level. Researchers set sequencing to target roughly 40,000-50,000 T-cell genomes per sample. Measured with immunoSEQ multiplex PCR; TCRdb has only the in-frame clones, and not every one. The sample includes just under 40,000 clones, approximately 86% seen only once; the top ten take around 4.2%. The study used samples holding roughly 0.85-11 million cryopreserved PBMC before DNA extraction. Per the germline V gene, CDR1 is SGHNT and CDR2 is YYREEE (reference sequence). V shed 5 bases, J shed 4 bases, and the junction held 6 bases outside the gene matches. This CDR3 is built from 14 residues.

This sample comprised unsorted PBMCs, obtained just before starting antiretroviral therapy. This rearrangement joins TRBV5-4 to TRBJ1-1; 9 nucleotides align to TRBD1. The TCR originated in a woman younger than 35 with HIV. CDR3 loop: CASRPTGGGTEAFF. For the CDR3, the DNA is TGTGCCAGCAGACCTACAGGGGGCGGCACTGAAGCTTTCTTT.